This T cell receptor beta chain was sequenced for a study of control samples from healthy donors and cancer patients. The CDR3 has 14 residues. The V and J ends lost 2 bases and 10 bases, in that order; junction bases with no gene match: 7. Per germline, CDR1 MNHEY and CDR2 SMNVEV (reference sequence). The protocol was immunoSEQ multiplex PCR, while the TCRdb copy is restricted to in-frame clones and leaves out a portion. There are about 220,000 clones in the sample; around 94% occur only once, and about 1.6% lies in the top ten. The chain carries TRBV27 and TRBJ2-1; TRBD1 aligns across 8 bases. Sequences were obtained from blood. This receptor was obtained from a man between 45 and 60 years old in good health. DNA of the CDR3: TGTGCCAGCAGTTTAGAGACAGGGGATAACGAGCAGTTCTTC. Translation gives CASSLETGDNEQFF.